The present T cell receptor (beta chain) was sequenced within a study of T-cell reconstitution after alpha-beta-depleted transplantation in children. A library of TCRbeta sequences, prepared with unique molecular identifiers, was generated. MiXCR was run by TCRdb on the PCR reads, yielding one entry per CDR3 protein. The sample lists 450,000 to 500,000 distinct CDR3 sequences; 9.5% to 15% were seen once. This clonotype occurred a few times. V lost 5 bases and J lost 1; bases outside the gene matches: 13. This CDR3 is 18 amino acids long. The germline gives CDR1 DFQATT, CDR2 SNEGSKA (reference sequence).

The sequencing here drew on PBMCs from the stem cell graft donor, taken from the stem cell graft. This sequence originates from a human donor who donated a stem cell graft to a child with combined immunodeficiency. J is TRBJ2-3 and V is TRBV20-1; 12 nucleotides match TRBD2. CDR3 protein: CSAAPPGLAGLGTDTQYF. The CDR3 nucleotides are TGCAGTGCTGCACCCCCCGGACTAGCGGGGTTGGGCACAGATACGCAGTATTTT.